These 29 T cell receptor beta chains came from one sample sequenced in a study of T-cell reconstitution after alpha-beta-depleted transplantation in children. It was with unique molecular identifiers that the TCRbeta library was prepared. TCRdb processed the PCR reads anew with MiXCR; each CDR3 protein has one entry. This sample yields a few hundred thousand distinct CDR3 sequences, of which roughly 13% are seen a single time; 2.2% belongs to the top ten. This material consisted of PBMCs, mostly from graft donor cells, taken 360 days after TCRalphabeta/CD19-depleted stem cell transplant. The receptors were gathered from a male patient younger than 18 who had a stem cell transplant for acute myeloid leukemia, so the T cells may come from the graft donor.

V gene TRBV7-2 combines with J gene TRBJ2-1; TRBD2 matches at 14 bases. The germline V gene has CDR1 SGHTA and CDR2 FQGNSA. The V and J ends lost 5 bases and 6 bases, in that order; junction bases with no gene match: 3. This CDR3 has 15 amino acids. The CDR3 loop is CASSGLAGGSNEQFF. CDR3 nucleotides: TGTGCCAGCAGCGGACTAGCGGGAGGATCCAATGAGCAGTTCTTC.

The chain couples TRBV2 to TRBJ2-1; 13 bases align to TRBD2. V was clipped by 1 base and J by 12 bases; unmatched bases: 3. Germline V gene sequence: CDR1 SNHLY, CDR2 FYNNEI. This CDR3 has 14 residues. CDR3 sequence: CASSEELAGGGQFF. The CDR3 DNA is TGTGCCAGCAGTGAAGAACTAGCGGGAGGGGGGCAGTTCTTC.

CDR3 amino acids: CASSYSILAGNTGELFF. DNA of the CDR3: TGTGCCAGCAGTTACTCGATACTAGCGGGAAACACCGGGGAGCTGTTTTTT. The rearrangement links TRBV6-2 or TRBV6-3 to TRBJ2-2; TRBD2 agrees at 10 bases. CDR1 and CDR2 from the germline V gene are MNHEY and SVGEGT. Unmatched junction bases numbered 3, after V lost 0 bases and J lost 2 bases. This CDR3 spans 17 amino acids.

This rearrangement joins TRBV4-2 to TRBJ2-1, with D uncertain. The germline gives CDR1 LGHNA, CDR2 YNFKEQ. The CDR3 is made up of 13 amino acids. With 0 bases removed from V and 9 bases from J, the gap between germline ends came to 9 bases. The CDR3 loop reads CASSQDRLGEQFF. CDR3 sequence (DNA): TGTGCCAGCAGCCAAGACAGGCTGGGTGAGCAGTTCTTC.

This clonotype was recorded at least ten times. The CDR3 nucleotides read TGCAGTGCTCCAACTGATGAGACCCAGTACTTC. Translating it yields CSAPTDETQYF. The chain couples TRBV20-1 to TRBJ2-5; D is unclear. The V gene's germline CDR1 is DFQATT and CDR2 SNEGSKA (reference sequence). Trimming stripped 5 bases from V and 5 bases from J, with 9 bases between. The CDR3 extends over 11 amino acids.

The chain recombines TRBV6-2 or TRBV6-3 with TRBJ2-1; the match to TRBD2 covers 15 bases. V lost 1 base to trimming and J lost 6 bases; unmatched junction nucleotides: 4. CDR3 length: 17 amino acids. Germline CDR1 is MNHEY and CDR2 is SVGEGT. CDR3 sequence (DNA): TGTGCCAGCAGTTACTACCTGGGACTAGCGGGAGGCAATGAGCAGTTCTTC. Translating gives CASSYYLGLAGGNEQFF.

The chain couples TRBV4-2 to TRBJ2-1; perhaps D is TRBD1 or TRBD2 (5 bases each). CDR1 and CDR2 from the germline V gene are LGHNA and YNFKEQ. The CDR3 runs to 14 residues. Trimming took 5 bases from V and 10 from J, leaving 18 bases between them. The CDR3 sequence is CASSAPGPTLEQFF. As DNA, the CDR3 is TGTGCCAGCAGCGCGCCGGGACCGACTTTGGAGCAGTTCTTC.

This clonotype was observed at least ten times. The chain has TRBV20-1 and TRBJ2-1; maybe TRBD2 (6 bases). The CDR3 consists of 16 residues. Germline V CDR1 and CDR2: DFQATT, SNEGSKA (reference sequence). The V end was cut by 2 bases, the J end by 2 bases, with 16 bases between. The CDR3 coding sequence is TGCAGTGCTAGATCCCTTAGCGGCCATACCTACAATGAGCAGTTCTTC. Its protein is CSARSLSGHTYNEQFF.

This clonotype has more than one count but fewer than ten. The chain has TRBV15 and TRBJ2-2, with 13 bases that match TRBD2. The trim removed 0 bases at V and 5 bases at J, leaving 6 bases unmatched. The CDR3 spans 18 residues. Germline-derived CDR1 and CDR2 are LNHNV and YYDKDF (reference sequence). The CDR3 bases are TGTGCCACCAGCAGAGACCCGGGACTAGCGGGACGAACCGGGGAGCTGTTTTTT. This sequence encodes CATSRDPGLAGRTGELFF.

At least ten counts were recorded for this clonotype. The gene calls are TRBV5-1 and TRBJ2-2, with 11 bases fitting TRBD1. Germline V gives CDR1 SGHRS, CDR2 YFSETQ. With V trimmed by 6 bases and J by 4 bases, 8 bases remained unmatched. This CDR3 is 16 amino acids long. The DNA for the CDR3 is TGCGCCAGCAACCCGGACAGGGGGCCGGGCACCGGGGAGCTGTTTTTT. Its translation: CASNPDRGPGTGELFF.

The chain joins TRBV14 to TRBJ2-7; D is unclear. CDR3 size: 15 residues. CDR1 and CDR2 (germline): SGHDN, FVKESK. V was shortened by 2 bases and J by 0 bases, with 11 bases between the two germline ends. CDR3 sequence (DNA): TGTGCCAGCAGCCAAACGCGAGGTATCTCCTACGAGCAGTACTTC. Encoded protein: CASSQTRGISYEQYF.

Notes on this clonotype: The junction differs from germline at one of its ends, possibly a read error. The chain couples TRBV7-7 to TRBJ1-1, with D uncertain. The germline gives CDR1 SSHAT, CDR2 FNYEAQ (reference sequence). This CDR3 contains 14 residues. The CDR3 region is CASSLYLAAPEAFF. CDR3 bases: TGTGCTAGCAGCTTATATCTGGCCGCCCCTGAAGCTTTCTTT.

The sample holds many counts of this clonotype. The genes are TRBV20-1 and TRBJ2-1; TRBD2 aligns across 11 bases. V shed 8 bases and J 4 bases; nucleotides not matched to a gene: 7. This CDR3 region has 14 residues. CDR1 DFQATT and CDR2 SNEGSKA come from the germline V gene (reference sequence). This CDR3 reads CSLTTSGAYNEQFF. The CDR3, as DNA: TGCAGTCTTACGACTAGCGGGGCATACAATGAGCAGTTCTTC.

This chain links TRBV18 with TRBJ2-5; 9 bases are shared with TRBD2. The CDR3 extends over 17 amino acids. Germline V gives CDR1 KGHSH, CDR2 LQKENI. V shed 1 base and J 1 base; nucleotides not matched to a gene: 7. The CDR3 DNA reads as TGTGCCAGCTCACCACTAGCGGGAGAAGGGGCCCAAGAGACCCAGTACTTC. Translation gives CASSPLAGEGAQETQYF.

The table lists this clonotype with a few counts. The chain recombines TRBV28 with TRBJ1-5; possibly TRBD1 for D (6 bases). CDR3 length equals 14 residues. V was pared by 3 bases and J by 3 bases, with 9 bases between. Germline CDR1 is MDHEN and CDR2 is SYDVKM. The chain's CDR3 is CASSFQGFNQPQHF. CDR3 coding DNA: TGTGCCAGCAGTTTTCAGGGGTTCAATCAGCCCCAGCATTTT.

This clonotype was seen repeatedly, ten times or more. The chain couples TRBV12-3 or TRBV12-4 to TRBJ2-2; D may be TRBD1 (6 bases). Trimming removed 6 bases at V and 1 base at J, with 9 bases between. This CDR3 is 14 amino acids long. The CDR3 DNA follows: TGTGCCAGCAGCCCGGACAGGAACACCGGGGAGCTGTTTTTT. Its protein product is CASSPDRNTGELFF.

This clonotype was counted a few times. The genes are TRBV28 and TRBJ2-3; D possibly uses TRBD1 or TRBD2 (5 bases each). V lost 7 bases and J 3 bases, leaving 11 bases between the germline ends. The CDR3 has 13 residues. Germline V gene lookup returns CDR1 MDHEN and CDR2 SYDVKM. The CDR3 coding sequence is TGTGCCAGCACCTGGTGGGGGACAGATACGCAGTATTTT. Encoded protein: CASTWWGTDTQYF.

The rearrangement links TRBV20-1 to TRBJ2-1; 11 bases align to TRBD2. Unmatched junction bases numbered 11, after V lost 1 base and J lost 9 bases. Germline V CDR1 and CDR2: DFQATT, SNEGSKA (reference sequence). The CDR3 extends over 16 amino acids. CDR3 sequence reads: CSARGVLGLAAIEQFF. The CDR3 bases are TGCAGTGCTAGAGGAGTACTGGGACTAGCGGCAATTGAGCAGTTCTTC.

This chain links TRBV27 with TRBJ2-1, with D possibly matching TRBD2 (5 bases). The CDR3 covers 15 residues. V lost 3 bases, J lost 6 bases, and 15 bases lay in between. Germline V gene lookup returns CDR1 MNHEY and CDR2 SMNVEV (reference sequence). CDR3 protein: CASSFSGNRFNEQFF. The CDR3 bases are TGTGCCAGCAGTTTCTCGGGGAATCGCTTCAATGAGCAGTTCTTC.

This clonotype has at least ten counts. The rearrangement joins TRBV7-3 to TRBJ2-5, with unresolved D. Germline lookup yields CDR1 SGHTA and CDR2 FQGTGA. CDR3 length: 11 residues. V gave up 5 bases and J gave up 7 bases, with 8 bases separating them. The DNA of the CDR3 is TGTGCCAGCAGCCCCGTCGGGACCCAGTACTTC. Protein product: CASSPVGTQYF.

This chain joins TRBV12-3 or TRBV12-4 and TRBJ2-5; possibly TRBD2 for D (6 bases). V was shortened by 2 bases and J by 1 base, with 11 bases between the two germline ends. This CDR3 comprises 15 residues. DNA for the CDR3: TGTGCCAGCAGTTTACCGGCGGGACCCCAAGAGACCCAGTACTTC. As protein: CASSLPAGPQETQYF.

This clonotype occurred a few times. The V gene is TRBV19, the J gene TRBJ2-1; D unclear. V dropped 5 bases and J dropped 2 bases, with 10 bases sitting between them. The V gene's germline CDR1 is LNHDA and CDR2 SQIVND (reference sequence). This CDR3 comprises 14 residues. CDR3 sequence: CASSLSAAYNEQFF. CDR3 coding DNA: TGTGCCAGTAGTTTATCGGCAGCCTACAATGAGCAGTTCTTC.

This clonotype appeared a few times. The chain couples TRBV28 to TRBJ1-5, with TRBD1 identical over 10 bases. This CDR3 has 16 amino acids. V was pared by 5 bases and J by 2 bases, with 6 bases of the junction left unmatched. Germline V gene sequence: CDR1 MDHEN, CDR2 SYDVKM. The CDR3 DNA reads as TGTGCCAGCAGTCGAGACAGGGGGCTTGGCAATCAGCCCCAGCATTTT. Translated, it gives CASSRDRGLGNQPQHF.

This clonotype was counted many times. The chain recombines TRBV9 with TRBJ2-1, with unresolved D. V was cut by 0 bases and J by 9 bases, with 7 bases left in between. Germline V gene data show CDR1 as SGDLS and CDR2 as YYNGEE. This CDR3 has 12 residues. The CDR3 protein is CASSVGVGEQFF. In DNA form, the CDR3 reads TGTGCCAGCAGCGTAGGAGTGGGTGAGCAGTTCTTC.

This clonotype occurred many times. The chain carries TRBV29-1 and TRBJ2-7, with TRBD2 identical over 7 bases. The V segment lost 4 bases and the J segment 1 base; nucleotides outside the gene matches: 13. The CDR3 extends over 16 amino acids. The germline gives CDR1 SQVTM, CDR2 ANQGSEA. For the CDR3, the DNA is TGCAGCGTTGTAGGGGCCACTAGCGACCCGTCCTACGAGCAGTACTTC. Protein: CSVVGATSDPSYEQYF.

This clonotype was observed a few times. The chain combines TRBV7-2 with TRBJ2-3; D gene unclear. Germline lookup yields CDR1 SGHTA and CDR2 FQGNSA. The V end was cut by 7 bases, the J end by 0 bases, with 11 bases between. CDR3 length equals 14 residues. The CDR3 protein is CASTEAYSTDTQYF. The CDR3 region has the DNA TGTGCCAGCACAGAAGCTTATAGCACAGATACGCAGTATTTT.

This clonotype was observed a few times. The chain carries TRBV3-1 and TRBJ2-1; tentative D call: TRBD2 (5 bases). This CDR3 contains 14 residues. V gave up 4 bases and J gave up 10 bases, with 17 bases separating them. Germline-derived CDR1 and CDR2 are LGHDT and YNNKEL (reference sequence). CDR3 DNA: TGTGCCAGCAGCCCATCGAGGGCCGGTTCCGAGCAGTTCTTC. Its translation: CASSPSRAGSEQFF.

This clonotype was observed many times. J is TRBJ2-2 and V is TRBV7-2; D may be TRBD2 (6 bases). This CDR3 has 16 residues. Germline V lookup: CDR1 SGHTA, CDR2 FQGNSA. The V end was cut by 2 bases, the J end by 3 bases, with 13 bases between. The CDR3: CASSLTRDSYTGELFF. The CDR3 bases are TGTGCCAGCAGCTTAACCCGGGACTCCTACACCGGGGAGCTGTTTTTT.

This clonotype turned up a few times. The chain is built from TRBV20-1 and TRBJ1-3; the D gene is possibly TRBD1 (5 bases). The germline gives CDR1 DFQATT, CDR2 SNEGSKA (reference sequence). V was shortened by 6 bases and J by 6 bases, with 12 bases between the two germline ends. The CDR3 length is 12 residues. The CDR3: CSAGTVVNTIYF. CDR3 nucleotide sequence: TGCAGTGCCGGGACGGTCGTAAACACCATATATTTT.